These 9 T cell receptor beta chains originate from one sample sequenced in a study of a mutant IDH1 vaccine in newly diagnosed glioma. The assay was immunoSEQ multiplex PCR, and TCRdb's table has in-frame clones only and misses some. The data contain around 62,000 clones, approximately 91% of them singletons. Time point of the sample: week 11, during vaccination. In the vaccine, a single dose held 300 ug of the mutant IDH1 20-mer peptide, along with topical imiquimod. Their antigens remain unidentified. The source was PBMCs, collected from a glioma patient whose treatment included an IDH1 peptide vaccine. These receptors all stem from a middle-aged man with glioma.

V usage is TRBV5-4 and J usage is TRBJ1-4, with D possibly TRBD1 on 6 matching bases. Trimming cost V 4 bases and J 5 bases, with 12 bases left between them. CDR1 is SGHNT and CDR2 is YYREEE in the germline V gene (reference sequence). This CDR3 region has 14 residues. CDR3 coding DNA: TGTGCCAGCAGCCCTCAGGGGCGGAATGAAAAACTGTTTTTT. It yields the protein CASSPQGRNEKLFF.

The CDR3 protein is CASSSTAGTGTYEQYF. CDR3 sequence (DNA): TGTGCCAGCAGTTCCACAGCCGGGACAGGTACCTACGAGCAGTACTTC. This chain uses TRBV28 with TRBJ2-7; 8 bases align to TRBD1. There are 16 residues in the CDR3. V lost 4 bases, J lost 2 bases, and 10 bases stayed unmatched. Germline CDR1 reads MDHEN; CDR2 reads SYDVKM.

For the CDR3, the DNA is TGTGCCAGCAGCACCGAAGGTGTGGGCGAGACGGAGGTCTACAATGAGCAGTTCTTC. Translation: CASSTEGVGETEVYNEQFF. J is TRBJ2-1 and V is TRBV28; weak D call: TRBD2 (5 bases). Deletions cut 6 bases from V and 3 bases from J, with 27 bases between. This CDR3 comprises 19 residues. CDR1 and CDR2 from the germline V gene are MDHEN and SYDVKM. The full variable domain, with the rest looked up from reference TRBV28 and TRBJ2-1, is DVKVTQSSRYLVKRTGEKVFLECVQDMDHENMFWYRQDPGLGLRLIYFSYDVKMKEKGDIPEGYSVSREKKERFSLILESASTNQTSMYLCASSTEGVGETEVYNEQFFGPGTRLTVL.

The sample holds a few counts of this clone. The rearrangement uses TRBV7-3 and TRBJ2-5; 9 nucleotides line up with TRBD2. The V gene end was trimmed by 2 bases and the J gene end by 2 bases; junction bases not matched to a gene: 3. From germline, CDR1 is SGHTA and CDR2 FQGTGA. The CDR3 is made up of 15 amino acids. The CDR3 region is CASSLAGGKQETQYF. Written as DNA, the CDR3 is TGTGCCAGCAGCTTAGCGGGAGGGAAACAAGAGACCCAGTACTTC.

The chain links TRBV29-1 to TRBJ2-5; 7 bases match TRBD1. The DNA end lines up better with TRBJ2-7; the J call may be wrong. The CDR3 has 13 amino acids. CDR1 and CDR2 from the germline V gene are SQVTM and ANQGSEA. CDR3 sequence reads: CSVVTGPPYEQYF. The DNA of the CDR3 is TGCAGCGTTGTGACAGGGCCTCCATACGAGCAGTACTTC.

Here the CDR3 reads CASSAGLAGGPTDTQYF. Here the CDR3 DNA reads TGTGCCAGCAGTGCAGGACTAGCGGGGGGCCCCACAGATACGCAGTATTTT. V is TRBV25-1 and J is TRBJ2-3; the match to TRBD2 covers 14 bases. The CDR3 contains 17 residues. V trimming: 4 bases; J trimming: 2 bases; junction bases outside the gene matches: 5. Per germline, CDR1 MGHDK and CDR2 SYGVNS. The full variable domain, its missing parts supplied by reference TRBV25-1 and TRBJ2-3, is EADIYQTPRYLVIGTGKKITLECSQTMGHDKMYWYQQDPGMELHLIHYSYGVNSTEKGDLSSESTVSRIRTEHFPLTLESARPSHTSQYLCASSAGLAGGPTDTQYFGPGTRLTVL.

This CDR3 is CASSPRTSGRRDEQYF. Written as DNA, the CDR3 is TGTGCCAGCTCACCAAGGACTAGCGGGAGGAGGGACGAGCAGTACTTC. J is TRBJ2-7 and V is TRBV18; 14 positions agree with TRBD2. From germline, CDR1 is KGHSH and CDR2 LQKENI. The CDR3 is 16 amino acids. V shed 2 bases and J 5 bases; nucleotides not matched to a gene: 5.

A single count supports this clone. The gene calls are TRBV10-3 and TRBJ1-1; D remains ambiguous. CDR1 and CDR2 from the germline V gene are ENHRY and SYGVKD. The CDR3 is 12 amino acids. V was clipped by 8 bases and J by 4 bases, with 11 bases between them. The CDR3 DNA follows: TGTGCCATCGGTAGGGCGGGCACTGAAGCTTTCTTT. It encodes CAIGRAGTEAFF.

This chain connects TRBV9 to TRBJ2-2; 8 bases fit TRBD2. Germline CDR1 reads SGDLS; CDR2 reads YYNGEE. The trim removed 4 bases at V and 0 bases at J, leaving 14 bases unmatched. CDR3 size: 19 residues. CDR3 in amino acids: CASSRSAPGGFPNTGELFF. The CDR3 DNA sequence: TGTGCCAGCAGCCGCTCAGCCCCGGGGGGGTTTCCGAACACCGGGGAGCTGTTTTTT.